The T cell receptor beta chain under discussion was sequenced for a study of identical twins. About this clonotype: The antigen is undetermined.

General observations from the study: Not following the same donors, the study drew its conclusions from cross-sectional statistical analysis. Invariant cells of the MAIT and iNKT types might have partly distorted the zero-insertion analyses.

Trimming took off 5 bases at V and 5 bases at J, with 8 bases between the two ends. The germline V gene has CDR1 SQVTM and CDR2 ANQGSEA. This CDR3 is built from 11 residues. Template switching, a step in the protocol, added a universal primer site, and cDNA carried unique molecular identifiers. A single record per CDR3 protein comes from TCRdb applying MiXCR to the 5' RACE reads. The profile shows a few hundred thousand distinct CDR3 sequences, over 9.5% of them singletons. The TCR comes from a man aged 50 to 60 in good health. The V call is TRBV29-1, the J call TRBJ2-3, with D uncertain. Sequencing input: memory T cells sorted from blood. This chain's CDR3 is CSVSEVDTQYF. In DNA, the CDR3 is TGCAGCGTTTCCGAGGTAGATACGCAGTATTTT.